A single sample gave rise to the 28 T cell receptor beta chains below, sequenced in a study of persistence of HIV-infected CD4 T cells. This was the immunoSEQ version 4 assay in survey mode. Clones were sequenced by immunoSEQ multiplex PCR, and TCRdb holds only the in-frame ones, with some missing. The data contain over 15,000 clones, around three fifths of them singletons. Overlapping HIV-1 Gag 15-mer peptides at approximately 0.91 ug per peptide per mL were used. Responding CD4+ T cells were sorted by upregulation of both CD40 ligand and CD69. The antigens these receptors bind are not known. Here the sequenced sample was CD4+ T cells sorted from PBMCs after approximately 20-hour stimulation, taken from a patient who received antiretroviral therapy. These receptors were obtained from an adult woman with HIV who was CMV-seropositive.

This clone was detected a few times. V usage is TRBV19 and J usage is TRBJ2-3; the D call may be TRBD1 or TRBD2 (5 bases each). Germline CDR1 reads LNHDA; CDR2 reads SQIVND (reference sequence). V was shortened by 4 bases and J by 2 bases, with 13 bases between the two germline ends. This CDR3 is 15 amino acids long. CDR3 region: CASSTPFGATDTQYF. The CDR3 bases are TGTGCCAGTAGTACCCCTTTCGGGGCCACAGATACGCAGTATTTT. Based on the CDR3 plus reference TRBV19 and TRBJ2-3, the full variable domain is DGGITQSPKYLFRKEGQNVTLSCEQNLNHDAMYWYRQDPGQGLRLIYYSQIVNDFQKGDIAEGYSVSREKKESFPLTVTSAQKNPTAFYLCASSTPFGATDTQYFGPGTRLTVL.

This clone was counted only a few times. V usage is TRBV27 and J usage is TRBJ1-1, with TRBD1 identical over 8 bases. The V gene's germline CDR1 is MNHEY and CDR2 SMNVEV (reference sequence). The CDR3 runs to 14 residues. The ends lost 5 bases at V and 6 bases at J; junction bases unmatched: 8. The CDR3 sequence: CASSAWQGAPEAFF. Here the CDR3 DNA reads TGTGCCAGCAGTGCGTGGCAGGGGGCCCCTGAAGCTTTCTTT.

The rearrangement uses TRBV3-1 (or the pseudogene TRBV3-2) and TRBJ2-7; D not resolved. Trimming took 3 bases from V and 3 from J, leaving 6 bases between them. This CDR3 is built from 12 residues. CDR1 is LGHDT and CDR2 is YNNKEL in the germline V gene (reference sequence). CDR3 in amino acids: CASSQTGYEQYF. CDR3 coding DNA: TGTGCCAGCAGCCAGACCGGCTACGAGCAGTACTTC.

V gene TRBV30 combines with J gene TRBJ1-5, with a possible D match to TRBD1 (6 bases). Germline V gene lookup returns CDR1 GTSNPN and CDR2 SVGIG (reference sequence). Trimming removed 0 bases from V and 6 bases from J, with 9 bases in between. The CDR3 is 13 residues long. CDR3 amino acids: CAWSVQGAQPQHF. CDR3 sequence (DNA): TGTGCCTGGAGTGTACAGGGAGCTCAGCCCCAGCATTTT. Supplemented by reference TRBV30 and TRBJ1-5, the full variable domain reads SQTIHQWPATLVQPVGSPLSLECTVEGTSNPNLYWYRQAAGRGLQLLFYSVGIGQISSEVPQNLSASRPQDRQFILSSKKLLLSDSGFYLCAWSVQGAQPQHFGDGTRLSIL.

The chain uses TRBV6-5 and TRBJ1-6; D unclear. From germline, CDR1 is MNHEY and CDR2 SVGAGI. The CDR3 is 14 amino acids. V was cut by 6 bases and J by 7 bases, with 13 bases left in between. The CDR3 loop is CASREDPGNSPLHF. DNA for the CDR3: TGTGCCAGCAGGGAGGACCCGGGGAATTCACCCCTCCACTTT.

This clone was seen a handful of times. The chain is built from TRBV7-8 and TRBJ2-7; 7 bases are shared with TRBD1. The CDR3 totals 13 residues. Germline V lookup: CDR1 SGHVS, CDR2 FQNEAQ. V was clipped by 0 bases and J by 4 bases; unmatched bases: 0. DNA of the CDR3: TGTGCCAGCAGCTTAGCGGGACAGTACGAGCAGTACGTC. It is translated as CASSLAGQYEQYV.

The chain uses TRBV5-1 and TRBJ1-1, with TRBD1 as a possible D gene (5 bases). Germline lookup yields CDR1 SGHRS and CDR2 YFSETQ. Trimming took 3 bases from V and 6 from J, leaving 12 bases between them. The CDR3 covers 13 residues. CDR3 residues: CASSSSRGAEAFF. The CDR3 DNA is TGCGCCAGCAGCTCTAGCCGGGGCGCTGAAGCTTTCTTT.

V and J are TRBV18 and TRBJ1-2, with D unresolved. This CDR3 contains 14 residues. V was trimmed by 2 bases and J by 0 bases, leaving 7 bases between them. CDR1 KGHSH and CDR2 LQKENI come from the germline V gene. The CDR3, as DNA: TGTGCCAGCTCACCAAGAGGGTCTAACTATGGCTACACCTTC. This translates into CASSPRGSNYGYTF. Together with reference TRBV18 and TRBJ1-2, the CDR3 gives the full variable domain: NAGVMQNPRHLVRRRGQEARLRCSPMKGHSHVYWYRQLPEEGLKFMVYLQKENIIDESGMPKERFSAEFPKEGPSILRIQQVVRGDSAAYFCASSPRGSNYGYTFGSGTRLTVV.

CDR3 sequence (DNA): TGTGCCAGCAGCCAAGTGTGGTTGGGAAACACCATATATTTT. Protein: CASSQVWLGNTIYF. The gene calls are TRBV3-1 (or the pseudogene TRBV3-2) and TRBJ1-3; the D is unclear. The germline gives CDR1 LGHDT, CDR2 YNNKEL (reference sequence). This CDR3 has 14 amino acids. The ends were cut back, 1 base at V and 4 bases at J, with 8 bases in the middle.

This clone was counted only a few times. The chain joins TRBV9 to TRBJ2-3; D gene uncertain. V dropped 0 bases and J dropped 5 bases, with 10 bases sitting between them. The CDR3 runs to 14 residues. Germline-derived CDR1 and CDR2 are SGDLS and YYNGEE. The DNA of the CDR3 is TGTGCCAGCAGCGTAGGCATTGGGTTAGATACGCAGTATTTT. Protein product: CASSVGIGLDTQYF.

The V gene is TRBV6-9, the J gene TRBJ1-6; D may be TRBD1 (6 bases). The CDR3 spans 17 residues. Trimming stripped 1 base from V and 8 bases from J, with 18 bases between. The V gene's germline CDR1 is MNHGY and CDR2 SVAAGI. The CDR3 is CASSYFPNRVLYSPLHF. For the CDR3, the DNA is TGTGCCAGCAGTTATTTCCCGAACAGGGTGTTATATTCACCCCTCCACTTT.

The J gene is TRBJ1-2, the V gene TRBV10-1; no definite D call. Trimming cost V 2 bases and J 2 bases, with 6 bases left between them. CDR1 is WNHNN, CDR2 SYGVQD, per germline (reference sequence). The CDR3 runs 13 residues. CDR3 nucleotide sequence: TGCGCCAGCAGTGAGAGTTCGAACTATGGCTACACCTTC. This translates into CASSESSNYGYTF.

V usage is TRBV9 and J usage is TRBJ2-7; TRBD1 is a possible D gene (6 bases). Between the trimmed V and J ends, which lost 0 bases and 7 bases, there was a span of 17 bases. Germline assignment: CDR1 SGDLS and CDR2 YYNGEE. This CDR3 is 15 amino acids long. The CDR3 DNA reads TGTGCCAGCAGCGTAGACCCGACAGGACTCCTGGAGCAGTACTTC. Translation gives CASSVDPTGLLEQYF. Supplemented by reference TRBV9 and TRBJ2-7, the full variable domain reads DSGVTQTPKHLITATGQRVTLRCSPRSGDLSVYWYQQSLDQGLQFLIQYYNGEERAKGNILERFSAQQFPDLHSELNLSSLELGDSALYFCASSVDPTGLLEQYFGPGTRLTVT.

The CDR3 here is CASGDLGGTNTGELFF. In DNA form, the CDR3 reads TGTGCCAGCGGAGACCTAGGGGGAACGAACACCGGGGAGCTGTTTTTT. This chain uses TRBV27 with TRBJ2-2; a weak D match, TRBD1 (6 bases). CDR1 is MNHEY and CDR2 is SMNVEV in the germline V gene (reference sequence). This CDR3 has 16 amino acids. V was shortened by 8 bases and J by 0 bases, with 16 bases between the two germline ends.

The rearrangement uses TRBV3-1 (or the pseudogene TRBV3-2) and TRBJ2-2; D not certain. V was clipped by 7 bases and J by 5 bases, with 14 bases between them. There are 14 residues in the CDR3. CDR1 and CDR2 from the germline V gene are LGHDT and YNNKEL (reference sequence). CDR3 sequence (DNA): TGTGCCAGCACCCCCCGAGTAAAAACCGGGGAGCTGTTTTTT. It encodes CASTPRVKTGELFF.

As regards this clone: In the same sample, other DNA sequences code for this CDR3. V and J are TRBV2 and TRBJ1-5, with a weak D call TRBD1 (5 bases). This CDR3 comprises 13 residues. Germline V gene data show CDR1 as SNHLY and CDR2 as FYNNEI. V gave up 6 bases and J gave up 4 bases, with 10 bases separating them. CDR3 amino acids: CASSRAGNQPQHF. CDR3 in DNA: TGTGCCAGCAGCAGGGCAGGAAATCAGCCCCAGCATTTT.

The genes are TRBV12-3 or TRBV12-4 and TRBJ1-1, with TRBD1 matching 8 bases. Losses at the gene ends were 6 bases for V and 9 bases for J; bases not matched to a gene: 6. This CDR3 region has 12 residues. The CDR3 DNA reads TGTGCCAGCAGCGCAAGGGACAGGAAAGCTTTCTTT. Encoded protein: CASSARDRKAFF.

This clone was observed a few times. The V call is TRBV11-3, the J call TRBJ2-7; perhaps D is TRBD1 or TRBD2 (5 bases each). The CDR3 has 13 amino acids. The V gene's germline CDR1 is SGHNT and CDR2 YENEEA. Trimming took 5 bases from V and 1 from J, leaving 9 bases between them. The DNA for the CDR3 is TGTGCCAGCAGCCCCGGGGCGTCCTACGAGCAGTACTTC. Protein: CASSPGASYEQYF. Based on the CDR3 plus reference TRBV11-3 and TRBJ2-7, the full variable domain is EAGVVQSPRYKIIEKKQPVAFWCNPISGHNTLYWYLQNLGQGPELLIRYENEEAVDDSQLPKDRFSAERLKGVDSTLKIQPAELGDSAVYLCASSPGASYEQYFGPGTRLTVT.

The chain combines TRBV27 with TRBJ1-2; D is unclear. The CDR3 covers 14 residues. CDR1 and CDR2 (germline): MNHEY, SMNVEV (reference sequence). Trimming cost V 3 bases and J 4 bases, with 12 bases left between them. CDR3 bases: TGTGCCAGCAGTTTCTCAGGACTGTCCTATGGCTACACCTTC. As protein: CASSFSGLSYGYTF.

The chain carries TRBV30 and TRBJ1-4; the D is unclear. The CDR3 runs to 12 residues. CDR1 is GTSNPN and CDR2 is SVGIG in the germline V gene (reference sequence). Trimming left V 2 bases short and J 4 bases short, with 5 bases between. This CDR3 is CAWSHLNEKLFF. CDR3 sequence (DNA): TGTGCCTGGAGTCACCTTAATGAAAAACTGTTTTTT.

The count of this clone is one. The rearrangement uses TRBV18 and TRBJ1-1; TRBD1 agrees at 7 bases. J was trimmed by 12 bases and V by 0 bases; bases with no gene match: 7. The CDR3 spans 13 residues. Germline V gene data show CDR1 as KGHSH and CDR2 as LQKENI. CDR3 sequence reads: CASSPPQGGTTFF. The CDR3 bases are TGTGCCAGCTCACCACCGCAGGGGGGAACGACTTTCTTT. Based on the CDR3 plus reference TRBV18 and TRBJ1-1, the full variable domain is NAGVMQNPRHLVRRRGQEARLRCSPMKGHSHVYWYRQLPEEGLKFMVYLQKENIIDESGMPKERFSAEFPKEGPSILRIQQVVRGDSAAYFCASSPPQGGTTFFGQGTRLTVV.

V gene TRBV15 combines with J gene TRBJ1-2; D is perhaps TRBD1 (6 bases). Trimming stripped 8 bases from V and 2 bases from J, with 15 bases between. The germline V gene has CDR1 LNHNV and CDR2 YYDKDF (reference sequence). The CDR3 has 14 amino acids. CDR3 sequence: CATRPRGGNYGYTF. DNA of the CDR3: TGTGCCACCCGACCTCGAGGGGGAAACTATGGCTACACCTTC.

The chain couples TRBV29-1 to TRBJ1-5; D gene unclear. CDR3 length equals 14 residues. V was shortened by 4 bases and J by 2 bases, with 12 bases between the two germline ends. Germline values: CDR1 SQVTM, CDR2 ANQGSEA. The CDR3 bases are TGCAGCGTTGTGACGGGTTCGCGCAATCAGCCCCAGCATTTT. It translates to CSVVTGSRNQPQHF.

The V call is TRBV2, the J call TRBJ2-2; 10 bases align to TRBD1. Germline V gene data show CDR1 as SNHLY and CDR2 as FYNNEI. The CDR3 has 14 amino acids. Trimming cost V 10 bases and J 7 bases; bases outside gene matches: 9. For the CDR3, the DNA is TGTGCCACCAGGCGGACAGGGGGGGTCGGGGAGCTGTTTTTT. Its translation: CATRRTGGVGELFF.

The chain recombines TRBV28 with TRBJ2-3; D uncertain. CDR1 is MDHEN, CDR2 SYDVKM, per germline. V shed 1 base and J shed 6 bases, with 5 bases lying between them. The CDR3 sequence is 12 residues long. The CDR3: CASSLSLDTQYF. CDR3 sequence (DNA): TGTGCCAGCAGTTTATCCCTTGATACGCAGTATTTT. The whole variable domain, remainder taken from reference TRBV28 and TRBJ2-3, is DVKVTQSSRYLVKRTGEKVFLECVQDMDHENMFWYRQDPGLGLRLIYFSYDVKMKEKGDIPEGYSVSREKKERFSLILESASTNQTSMYLCASSLSLDTQYFGPGTRLTVL.

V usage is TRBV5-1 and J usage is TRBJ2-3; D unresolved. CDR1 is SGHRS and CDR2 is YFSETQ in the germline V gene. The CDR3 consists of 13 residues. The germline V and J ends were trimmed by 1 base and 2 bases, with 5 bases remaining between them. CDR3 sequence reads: CASSLLTTDTQYF. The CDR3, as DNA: TGCGCCAGCAGCTTGCTGACCACAGATACGCAGTATTTT. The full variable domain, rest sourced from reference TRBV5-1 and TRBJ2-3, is KAGVTQTPRYLIKTRGQQVTLSCSPISGHRSVSWYQQTPGQGLQFLFEYFSETQRNKGNFPGRFSGRQFSNSRSEMNVSTLELGDSALYLCASSLLTTDTQYFGPGTRLTVL.

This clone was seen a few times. In DNA form, the CDR3 reads TGTGCCAGCAGTTTGGGCTATAGCAATCAGCCCCAGCATTTT. It specifies CASSLGYSNQPQHF. V is TRBV6-6 and J is TRBJ1-5; D not certain. The CDR3 spans 14 residues. V shed 4 bases and J shed 0 bases, with 7 bases lying between them. CDR1 is MNHNY and CDR2 is SVGAGI in the germline V gene (reference sequence).

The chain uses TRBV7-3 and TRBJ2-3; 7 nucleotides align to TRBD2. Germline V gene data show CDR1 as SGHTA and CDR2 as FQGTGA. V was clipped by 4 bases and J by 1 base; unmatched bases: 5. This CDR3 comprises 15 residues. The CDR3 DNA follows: TGTGCCAGCAGCTGGGGGGGAGGAGGCACAGATACGCAGTATTTT. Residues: CASSWGGGGTDTQYF.